This T cell receptor (beta chain) was recorded in a study of cytomegalovirus exposure and HLA in healthy donors. Study results and caveats: TCR beta V- and J-gene trimming was later associated with a missense DCLRE1C variant. CMV serostatus was the sole immune exposure data available.

Details on this clone: As yet, its antigen is unknown.

Amplification used 60 Vbeta primers and 13 Jbeta primers. Profiled with immunoSEQ multiplex PCR; TCRdb holds only in-frame clones, not every one. The table includes about 160,000 clones, 75% detected once. CDR3 size: 14 residues. CDR1 is SGHRS, CDR2 YFSETQ, per germline. V was shortened by 6 bases and J by 4 bases, with 15 bases between the two germline ends. This receptor was identified in a woman in her 50s in good health and CMV-seropositive. The chain couples TRBV5-1 to TRBJ2-3, with a possible D match to TRBD1 (6 bases). The specimen sequenced was PBMCs. The CDR3 sequence is CASTLNTGSDTQYF. CDR3 in DNA: TGCGCCAGCACGCTAAACACAGGGTCAGATACGCAGTATTTT.